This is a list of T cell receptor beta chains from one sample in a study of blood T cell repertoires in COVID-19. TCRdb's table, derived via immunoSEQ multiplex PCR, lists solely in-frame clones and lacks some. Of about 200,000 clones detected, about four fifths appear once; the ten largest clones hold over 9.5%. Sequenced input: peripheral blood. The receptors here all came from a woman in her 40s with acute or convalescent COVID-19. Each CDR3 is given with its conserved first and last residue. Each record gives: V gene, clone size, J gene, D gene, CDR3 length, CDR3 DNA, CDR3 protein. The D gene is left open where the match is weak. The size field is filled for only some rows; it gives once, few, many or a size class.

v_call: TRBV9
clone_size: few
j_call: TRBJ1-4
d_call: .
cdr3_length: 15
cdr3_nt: TGTGCCAGCAGCGAGGGGGTCAGGGGCTCTGAAAAACTGTTTTTT
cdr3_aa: CASSEGVRGSEKLFF

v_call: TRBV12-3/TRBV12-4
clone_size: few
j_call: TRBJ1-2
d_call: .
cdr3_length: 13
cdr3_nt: TGTGCCAGCACCCCCAGGGTAAACTATGGCTACACCTTC
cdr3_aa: CASTPRVNYGYTF

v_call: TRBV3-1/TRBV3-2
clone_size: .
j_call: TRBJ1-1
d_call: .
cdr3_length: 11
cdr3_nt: TGTGCCAGCCGGGGGGACCTTGAAGCTTTCTTT
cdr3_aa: CASRGDLEAFF

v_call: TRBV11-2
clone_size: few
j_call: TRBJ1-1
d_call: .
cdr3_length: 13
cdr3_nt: TGTGCCAGCAGTTTGGAGGGGTGGACTGAAGCTTTCTTT
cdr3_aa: CASSLEGWTEAFF

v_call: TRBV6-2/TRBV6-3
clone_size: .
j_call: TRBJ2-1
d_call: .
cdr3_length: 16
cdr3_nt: TGTGCCAGCAGTGACGGGCTAGCGCTCCACTACAATGAGCAGTTCTTC
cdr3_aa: CASSDGLALHYNEQFF

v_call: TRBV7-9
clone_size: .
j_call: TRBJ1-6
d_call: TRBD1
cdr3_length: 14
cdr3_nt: TGTGCCAGCAGCTTGGGGACAGAAAATTCACCCCTCCACTTT
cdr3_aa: CASSLGTENSPLHF

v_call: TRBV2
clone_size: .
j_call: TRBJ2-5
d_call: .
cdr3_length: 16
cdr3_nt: TGTGCCAGCAGTGAATGGGAGCGAGACTTCGAAGAGACCCAGTACTTC
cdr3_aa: CASSEWERDFEETQYF

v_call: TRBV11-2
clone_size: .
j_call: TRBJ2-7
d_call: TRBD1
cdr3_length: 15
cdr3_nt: TGTGCCAGCAGCTTAAGGGACAGGGGGCCGTACGAGCAGTACTTC
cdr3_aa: CASSLRDRGPYEQYF

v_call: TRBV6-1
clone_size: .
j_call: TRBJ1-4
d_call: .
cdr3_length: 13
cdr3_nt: TGTGCCAGCAGTGAAGCAGGGCCAGGGAAACTGTTTTTT
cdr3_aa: CASSEAGPGKLFF

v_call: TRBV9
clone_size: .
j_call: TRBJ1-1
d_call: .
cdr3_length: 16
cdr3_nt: TGTGCCAGCAGCGTAGGGCAGGGTCCGCCCCATTATGAAGCTTTCTTT
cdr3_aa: CASSVGQGPPHYEAFF

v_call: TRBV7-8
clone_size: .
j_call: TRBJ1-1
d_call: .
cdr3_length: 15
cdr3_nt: TGTGCCAGCAGCTCCTCGGGTTGGGCGGGGACTGAAGCTTTCTTT
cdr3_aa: CASSSSGWAGTEAFF

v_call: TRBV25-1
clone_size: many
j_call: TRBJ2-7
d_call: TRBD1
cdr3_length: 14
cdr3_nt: TGTGCCAGCAGAGCAGGGGGTGCTACGGTTGAGCAGTACTTC
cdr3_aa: CASRAGGATVEQYF

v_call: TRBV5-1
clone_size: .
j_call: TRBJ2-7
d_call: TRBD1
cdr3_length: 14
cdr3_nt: TGCGCCAGCAGCTCAGTTCTCACAGGGGGCGAGCAGTACTTC
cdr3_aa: CASSSVLTGGEQYF

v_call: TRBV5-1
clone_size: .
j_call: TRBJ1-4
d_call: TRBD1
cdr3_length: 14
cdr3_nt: TGCGCCAGCAGCTTGGGACAGGGGGAAGGAAAACTGTTTTTT
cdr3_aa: CASSLGQGEGKLFF

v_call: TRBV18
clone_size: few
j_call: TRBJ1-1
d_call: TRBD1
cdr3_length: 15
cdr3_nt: TGTGCCAGCTCACCCCTAGACAGGGGAAACACTGAAGCTTTCTTT
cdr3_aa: CASSPLDRGNTEAFF

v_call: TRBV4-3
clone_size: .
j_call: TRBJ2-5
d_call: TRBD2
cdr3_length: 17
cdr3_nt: TGCGCCAGCAGCCAAGGGAGGAACGGGAGGGCCGGGGAGACCCAGTACTTC
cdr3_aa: CASSQGRNGRAGETQYF

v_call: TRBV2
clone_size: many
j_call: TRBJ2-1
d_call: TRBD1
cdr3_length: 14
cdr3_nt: TGTGCCAGCAGACCACAGGGGTCCTACAATGAGCAGTTCTTC
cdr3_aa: CASRPQGSYNEQFF

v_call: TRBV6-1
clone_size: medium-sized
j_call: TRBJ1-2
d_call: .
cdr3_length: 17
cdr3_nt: TGTGCCAGCAGTGAACCAGCTCCGGGACAAGTGGGCTATGGCTACACCTTC
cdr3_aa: CASSEPAPGQVGYGYTF

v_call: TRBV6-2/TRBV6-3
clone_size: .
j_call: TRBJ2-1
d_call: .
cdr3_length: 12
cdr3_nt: TGTGCCAGCAGTTACAGGGGAAGGGGGCAGTTCTTC
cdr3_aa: CASSYRGRGQFF

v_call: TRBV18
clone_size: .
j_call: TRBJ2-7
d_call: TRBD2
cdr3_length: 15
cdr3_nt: TGTGCCAGCTCACCCCGGACTAGCGGGAGCTACGAGCAGTACTTC
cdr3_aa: CASSPRTSGSYEQYF

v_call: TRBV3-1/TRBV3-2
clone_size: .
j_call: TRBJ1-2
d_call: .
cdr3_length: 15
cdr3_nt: TGTGCCAGCAGCCAAGATAGAGGGGGTTGGGGTGGCTACACCTTC
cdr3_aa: CASSQDRGGWGGYTF

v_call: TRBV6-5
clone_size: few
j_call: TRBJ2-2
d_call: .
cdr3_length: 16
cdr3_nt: TGTGCCAGCAGTTACTCGGGCGGACACAACACCGGGGAGCTGTTTTTT
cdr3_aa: CASSYSGGHNTGELFF

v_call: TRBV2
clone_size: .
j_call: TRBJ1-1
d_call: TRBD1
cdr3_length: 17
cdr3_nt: TGTGCCAGCCAACTCCTCAGACAGGGTTGGGGCTCCACTGAAGCTTTCTTT
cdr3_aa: CASQLLRQGWGSTEAFF

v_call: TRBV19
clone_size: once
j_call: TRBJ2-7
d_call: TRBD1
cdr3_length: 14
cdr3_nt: TGTGCCAGTAGTATCAGGGACAGCACCTACGAGCAGTACTTC
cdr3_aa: CASSIRDSTYEQYF

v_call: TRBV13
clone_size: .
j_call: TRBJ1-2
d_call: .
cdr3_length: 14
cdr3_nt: TGTGCCAGCAGCTTAGCACCGGTAAACTATGGCTACACCTTC
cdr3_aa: CASSLAPVNYGYTF

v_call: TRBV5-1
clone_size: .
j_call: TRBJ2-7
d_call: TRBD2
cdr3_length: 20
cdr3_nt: TGCGCCAGCAGCTTGGCGCCGCCAGGGTTAGCGGGGGGGCGGCGCCGCGAGCAGTACTTC
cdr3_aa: CASSLAPPGLAGGRRREQYF

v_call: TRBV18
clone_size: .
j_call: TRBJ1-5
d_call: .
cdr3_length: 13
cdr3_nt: TGTGCCAGCTCACAACAGGAGAATCAGCCCCAGCATTTT
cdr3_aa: CASSQQENQPQHF

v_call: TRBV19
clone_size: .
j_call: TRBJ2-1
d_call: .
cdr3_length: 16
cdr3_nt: TGTGCCAGTAGTACGAGACAGGGAGGTTCCTACAATGAGCAGTTCTTC
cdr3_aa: CASSTRQGGSYNEQFF

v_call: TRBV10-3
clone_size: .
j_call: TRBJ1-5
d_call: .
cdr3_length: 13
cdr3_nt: TGTGCCATCAGTGAGTCACAAAATGAGCCCCAGCATTTT
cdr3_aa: CAISESQNEPQHF

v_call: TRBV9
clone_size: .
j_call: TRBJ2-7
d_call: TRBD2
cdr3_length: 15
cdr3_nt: TGTGCCAGCAGCCCTCTAGCGGATCCCTCCTACGAGCAGTACTTC
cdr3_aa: CASSPLADPSYEQYF

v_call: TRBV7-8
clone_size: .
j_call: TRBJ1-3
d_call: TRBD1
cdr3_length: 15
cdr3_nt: TGTGCCAGCAGCCAGGGACAGCCTTCTGGAAACACCATATATTTT
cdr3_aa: CASSQGQPSGNTIYF